The next 5 T cell receptor beta chains were all read from a single sample in a study of cytomegalovirus exposure and HLA in healthy donors. The PCR was carried out with 60 Vbeta primers and 13 Jbeta primers. Here immunoSEQ multiplex PCR was the method, and the copy in TCRdb shows in-frame clones only, minus some. In the table there are 200,000 to 250,000 clones, over 80% of which are singletons. What was sequenced was PBMCs. These receptors were collected from a boy between 2 and 15 years old in good health and CMV-seronegative.

The chain is built from TRBV10-2 and TRBJ1-2, with 7 positions matching TRBD1. CDR1 is WSHSY and CDR2 is SAAADI in the germline V gene. There are 17 residues in the CDR3. V dropped 6 bases and J dropped 0; count of bases not matched to a gene: 13. The CDR3 coding sequence is TGCGCCAGCAGGAGGATGACAGGGAGTTCCGCTAACTATGGCTACACCTTC. It specifies CASRRMTGSSANYGYTF.

The CDR3 DNA sequence: TGTGCCAGCAAATGGTGCGGGACTGCGAGGGACGAGCAGTACTTC. It translates to CASKWCGTARDEQYF. This chain joins TRBV21-1 and TRBJ2-7; the D call of TRBD2 is as the table states it, not checked on the DNA. TRBV21-1 is shown as a pseudogene. The CDR3 is 15 residues long.

The gene calls are TRBV4-1 and TRBJ2-7; 13 bases match TRBD2. This CDR3 is 18 amino acids long. From germline, CDR1 is MGHRA and CDR2 YSYEKL. V shed 4 bases, J shed 0 bases, and the junction held 9 bases outside the gene matches. The CDR3 sequence: CASSRGLAGATSSYEQYF. In DNA, the CDR3 is TGCGCCAGCAGCCGAGGACTAGCGGGAGCGACAAGCTCCTACGAGCAGTACTTC.

The chain combines TRBV4-1 with TRBJ2-1; TRBD2 matches at 12 bases. The germline V gene encodes CDR1 MGHRA and CDR2 YSYEKL. Trimming at V came to 0 bases and at J to 2 bases, leaving 11 bases not matched to a gene. The CDR3 consists of 20 residues. Here the CDR3 reads CASSQDTASGGALTYNEQFF. CDR3 nucleotide sequence: TGCGCCAGCAGCCAAGATACGGCTAGCGGGGGGGCCCTTACCTACAATGAGCAGTTCTTC.

This clone was recorded once. This chain uses TRBV29-1 with TRBJ1-2; no definite D call. The CDR3 runs 11 residues. Germline V gene sequence: CDR1 SQVTM, CDR2 ANQGSEA. V lost 1 base to trimming and J lost 4 bases, with 4 bases between them. Here the CDR3 reads CSVEVAYGYTF. The CDR3 DNA is TGCAGCGTTGAAGTGGCCTATGGCTACACCTTC.